The rows below give T cell receptor beta chains drawn from one sample of a study of sequential checkpoint blockade in melanoma. Only in-frame clones appear in the TCRdb table, and some are missing; sequencing was by immunoSEQ multiplex PCR. This sample has fewer than 40,000 clones, with 65% to 90% found just once. The source material was CD8+ T cells sorted from blood (inferred from file names), sampled from a patient given nivolumab and ipilimumab in sequence. The receptors were gathered from a human donor with melanoma. Both conserved end residues are part of each CDR3. A D gene is named only where the DNA matches it firmly. Size tells how often a clone was seen (once, few, many) or the class of an expanded clone, and some rows leave it out.

v_call	j_call	d_call	clone_size	cdr3_nt	cdr3_aa
TRBV2	TRBJ1-5	TRBD1	-	TGTGCCAGCAGCCGACCCGGGACAGGGGTACCTCAGCCCCAGCATTTT	CASSRPGTGVPQPQHF
TRBV5-4	TRBJ2-6	TRBD1	-	TGTGCCAGCAGCTTAGGACAGGGCCCGTTGGCCAACGTCCTGACTTTC	CASSLGQGPLANVLTF
TRBV28	TRBJ2-5	TRBD1	few	TGTGCCAGCAGTTCTAGACAGACCAGGGGGGAGACCCAGTACTTC	CASSSRQTRGETQYF
TRBV9	TRBJ2-3	-	-	TGTGCCAGCAGCGCAGGAGGGGGCCCAGATACGCAGTATTTT	CASSAGGGPDTQYF
TRBV5-5	TRBJ2-7	TRBD2	-	TGTGCCAGCAGCTTGTGGGGGGGCTACGAGCAGTACTTC	CASSLWGGYEQYF
TRBV7-2	TRBJ1-2	-	-	TGTGCCAGCACCCCGTCGGGGAGGGTGGGCTATGGCTACACCTTC	CASTPSGRVGYGYTF
TRBV18	TRBJ2-7	TRBD2	-	TGTGCCAGCTCACCGCGGGAGGGCCGTTTGGAGCAGTACTTC	CASSPREGRLEQYF
TRBV19	TRBJ2-1	TRBD1	-	TGTGCCAGTAGTACGGACAGGGGATTTTTTAATGAGCAGTTCTTC	CASSTDRGFFNEQFF
TRBV19	TRBJ1-1	-	-	TGTGCCAGTACCACAGAAGAAAACACTGAAGCTTTCTTT	CASTTEENTEAFF
TRBV6-5	TRBJ1-2	-	-	TGTGCCAGCAGTTATGGGGGGAACTATGGCTACACCTTC	CASSYGGNYGYTF
TRBV30	TRBJ2-7	-	-	TGTGCCTGGAGTGATACTAGCCCCTACGAGCAGTACTTC	CAWSDTSPYEQYF
TRBV27	TRBJ2-4	-	-	TGTGCCAGCAGTTTCTCCCCAGTAGCCAAAAACATTCAGTACTTC	CASSFSPVAKNIQYF
TRBV7-9	TRBJ1-2	-	-	TGTGCCAGCAGCTACCAGGGGACCTATGGCTACACCTTC	CASSYQGTYGYTF
TRBV6-5	TRBJ1-1	TRBD1	-	TGTGCCAGCAGGGACAGGCGAACTGAAGCTTTCTTT	CASRDRRTEAFF
TRBV27	TRBJ2-7	TRBD1	-	TGTGCCAGCAGTTATCGAACCGGGACAGGGCACCACGAGCAGTACTTC	CASSYRTGTGHHEQYF
TRBV5-5	TRBJ2-7	TRBD1	-	TGTGCCAGCAGCTTGGGCCTTGGGACAGGGTTATACGAGCAGTACTTC	CASSLGLGTGLYEQYF
TRBV12-5	TRBJ1-2	-	-	TGTGCTAGTGGCCGGGTTGGCTATGGCTACACCTTC	CASGRVGYGYTF
TRBV27	TRBJ2-7	-	-	TGTGCCAGCAGTCCCGAATTAGGGGTAGGGGTCTACGAGCAGTACTTC	CASSPELGVGVYEQYF
TRBV4-3	TRBJ1-1	-	once	TGCGCCAGCAGCCAAGCCGTAGTCTACACTGAAGCTTTCTTT	CASSQAVVYTEAFF
TRBV28	TRBJ2-7	-	-	TGTGCCAGCAGTTTGATTATAGGGGGTTCCTACGAGCAGTACTTC	CASSLIIGGSYEQYF
TRBV10-3	TRBJ1-1	-	-	TGTGCCATCGCGGGCGTAGATCGAAACACTGAAGCTTTCTTT	CAIAGVDRNTEAFF
TRBV6-5	TRBJ2-7	-	-	TGTGCCAGCAGCAAGGACTATCCGTACGAGCAGTACTTC	CASSKDYPYEQYF
TRBV5-5	TRBJ2-5	-	once	TGTGCCAGCAGCCTAGGGGTGGAGACCCAGTACTTC	CASSLGVETQYF
TRBV4-3	TRBJ2-7	-	-	TGCGCCAGCAGCCCGGGACATACCTACGAGCAGTACTTC	CASSPGHTYEQYF
TRBV6-5	TRBJ1-2	-	-	TGTGCCAGCACTGACCCCTGGGGAGGCTATGGCTACACCTTC	CASTDPWGGYGYTF
TRBV30	TRBJ2-7	TRBD1	-	TGTGCCTGGGGGACAGGGAATTTCTACGAGCAGTACTTC	CAWGTGNFYEQYF
TRBV7-9	TRBJ2-1	-	-	TGTGCCAGCAGCTTAGCGATTAGCAGCAATGAGCAGTTCTTC	CASSLAISSNEQFF
TRBV5-4	TRBJ1-1	-	-	TGTGCCAGCAGCAGACAAGCAGGGTTGAACACTGAAGCTTTCTTT	CASSRQAGLNTEAFF
TRBV28	TRBJ2-7	-	-	TGTGCCAGCAGTTCTGACTATACACCCTACGAGCAGTACTTC	CASSSDYTPYEQYF
TRBV7-2	TRBJ2-7	-	-	TGTGCCAGCAGCTTCGGCGGTCCCTACGAGCAGTACTTC	CASSFGGPYEQYF
TRBV19	TRBJ2-7	TRBD1	-	TGTGCCAGTAGTATCACAGGGGTAGGGTCCTACGAGCAGTACTTC	CASSITGVGSYEQYF
TRBV23-1	TRBJ2-2	-	-	TGCGCCAGCAGTCGTGAAGGGCGCCCTTGGAGGAGGACGAACACCGGGGAGCTGTTTTTT	CASSREGRPWRRTNTGELFF
TRBV4-3	TRBJ1-1	TRBD1	medium-sized	TGCGCCAGCAGCCACACGGTGACAGGGGATGGCTCTACTGAAGCTTTCTTT	CASSHTVTGDGSTEAFF
TRBV5-1	TRBJ2-5	TRBD1	once	TGCGCCAGCAGCTTGGAAAATGGATGGACAGGGGGCGATGAGACCCAGTACTTC	CASSLENGWTGGDETQYF
TRBV29-1	TRBJ2-4	-	-	TGCAGCTGTCTAGCCAAAAACATTCAGTACTTC	CSCLAKNIQYF
TRBV27	TRBJ2-1	TRBD2	-	TGTGCCAGCAGTTTAAGGGGGGCTAGCGGGAGTTACAATGAGCAGTTCTTC	CASSLRGASGSYNEQFF
TRBV7-9	TRBJ2-6	-	few	TGTGCCAGCAGTCTACCTGGGGCCAACGTCCTGACTTTC	CASSLPGANVLTF
TRBV7-9	TRBJ1-1	-	-	TGTGCCAGCAGCTTGGGGGGGGAGGGGAACACTGAAGCTTTCTTT	CASSLGGEGNTEAFF
TRBV28	TRBJ1-4	-	-	TGTGCCAGCAGTTTCGTACAGGGCGTTGAAAAACTGTTTTTT	CASSFVQGVEKLFF
TRBV6-1	TRBJ2-7	TRBD1	-	TGTGCCGGAAGTACAGGGGGTCACGAGCAGTACTTC	CAGSTGGHEQYF
TRBV4-3	TRBJ2-1	TRBD2	-	TGCGCCAGCAGCCAAGTACCTAGCGGGAGGGCCGCCTACAATGAGCAGTTCTTC	CASSQVPSGRAAYNEQFF
TRBV19	TRBJ2-5	TRBD2	once	TGTGCCAGTAGTTCCCAAGGCGGGAGGACTACGAGGCAGTACTTC	CASSSQGGRTTRQYF
TRBV4-3	TRBJ2-1	-	-	TGCGCCAGCAGCCAAGATGGTTCGTCAGACAATGAGCAGTTCTTC	CASSQDGSSDNEQFF
TRBV28	TRBJ1-5	TRBD1	-	TGTGCCAGCAGCCTTATCGGACAGGGCGGGCAGCCCCAGCATTTT	CASSLIGQGGQPQHF
TRBV7-8	TRBJ1-6	-	-	TGTGCCAGCAGCTCCGCGGCGGCTAGTAATTCACCCCTCCACTTT	CASSSAAASNSPLHF
TRBV5-1	TRBJ2-3	-	-	TGCGCCAGCAGCTTGGTGACAGAACGATCCACAGATACGCAGTATTTT	CASSLVTERSTDTQYF
TRBV7-9	TRBJ2-1	-	-	TGTGCCAGCAGCCCCCGCGGCCTGGCGGTGAGCGTCCATGAGCAGTTCTTC	CASSPRGLAVSVHEQFF
TRBV5-4	TRBJ2-7	TRBD2	-	TGTGCCAGCAGCTGGGAACTAGCGACCTACGAGCAGTACTTC	CASSWELATYEQYF
TRBV4-1	TRBJ1-4	TRBD1	-	TGCGCCAGCAGCCTACGGACAGGGGGCGAGTATGAAAAACTGTTTTTT	CASSLRTGGEYEKLFF
TRBV12-5	TRBJ2-5	-	-	TGTGCTAGTGGTTTGAACCTAGCAGGAGTCCAAGAGACCCAGTACTTC	CASGLNLAGVQETQYF
TRBV10-2	TRBJ2-7	-	few	TGCGCCAGCAGCGAGGGGGGCCCCTACGAGCAGTACTTC	CASSEGGPYEQYF
TRBV4-2	TRBJ2-5	TRBD2	-	TGTGCCAGCAGCCATCCTACTAGCGGAGGGTTTGAGACCCAGTACTTC	CASSHPTSGGFETQYF
TRBV10-3	TRBJ2-7	TRBD2	-	TGTGCCATCAGTGACGGGACTAGCGGGAGTGGTGAGCAGTACTTC	CAISDGTSGSGEQYF
TRBV28	TRBJ2-1	-	-	TGTGCCAGCAGTTTATGGGCCTCGGGGGGCCCCGGGTTCTTC	CASSLWASGGPGFF